The sequence of this T cell receptor (beta chain) was determined in a study of human T cells and chemical hapten exposure. Background on the study: Sensitization was performed using 2% DPC on a roughly 2 cm by roughly 2 cm upper inner arm skin site.

The time point is: patch test 1, 2 weeks after DPC sensitization. Sample treatment: therapeutic diphenylcyclopropenone sensitization with weekly scalp DPC. The study extracted total RNA from unfractionated whole blood. The CDR3 consists of 13 residues. Per the germline V gene, CDR1 is SNHLY and CDR2 is FYNNEI. Deletions cut 4 bases from V and 2 bases from J, with 9 bases between. Separate cDNA molecules received unique molecular identifiers, which the library attached to them. TCRdb processed the RACE reads anew with MiXCR; each CDR3 protein has one entry. The sample carries roughly 200,000 distinct CDR3 sequences, around 20% recorded once.

The V gene is TRBV2, the J gene TRBJ2-7; no definite D call. The clonotype originates from a woman between 45 and 65 years old with alopecia areata. Some clones in this sample may be carry-over from other donors' samples. The sample in question was whole blood, obtained in connection with sensitization to the hapten diphenylcyclopropenone (DPC). CDR3 coding DNA: TGTGCCAGCAGTGCAGAAGTTACCTACGAGCAGTACTTC. Its protein product is CASSAEVTYEQYF.